This T cell receptor beta chain was recorded in a study of cytomegalovirus exposure and HLA in healthy donors. The PCR had 60 Vbeta and 13 Jbeta primers. The protocol was immunoSEQ multiplex PCR, while the TCRdb copy is restricted to in-frame clones and leaves out a portion. Among 150,000 to 200,000 clones, about 80% were seen once, and the ten largest hold 2% to 2.5%. This CDR3 has 18 residues. The V and J ends lost 0 bases and 4 bases, in that order; junction bases with no gene match: 12. The germline V gene has CDR1 LGHNA and CDR2 YSLEER. The specimen sequenced was PBMCs. The clonotype was recovered from a woman aged 25 to 39 in good health and CMV-seronegative. The chain combines TRBV4-3 with TRBJ1-2, with 9 positions matching TRBD1. The CDR3 DNA reads TGCGCCAGCAGCCAAGATAGCGGCCGGGGACAGGGAGGCTATGGCTACACCTTC. This translates into CASSQDSGRGQGGYGYTF.